The 10 T cell receptor beta chains given below trace back to one sample, sequenced in a study of control samples from healthy donors and cancer patients. Sequencing used immunoSEQ multiplex PCR; TCRdb keeps in-frame clones, though not all of them. Seen here are a few hundred thousand clones, 75% to 95% observed once, and the top ten hold around 6.8%. Sequencing input: PBMCs. The source of these receptors is a middle-aged man with head and neck cancer.

The chain employs TRBV19 and TRBJ2-7; no clear D gene. The CDR3 is 13 amino acids. Germline V gene sequence: CDR1 LNHDA, CDR2 SQIVND (reference sequence). Trimming cost V 5 bases and J 9 bases, with 17 bases left between them. Here the CDR3 reads CASSPRLGFGQYF. In nucleotides, the CDR3 is TGTGCCAGTAGTCCCCGACTGGGGTTCGGGCAGTACTTC.

The V and J genes are TRBV28 and TRBJ1-5; D may be TRBD1 (6 bases). The CDR3 has 16 amino acids. Germline CDR1 reads MDHEN; CDR2 reads SYDVKM. V lost 2 bases and J lost 0, with 11 bases in between. Here the CDR3 DNA reads TGTGCCAGCAGTTTACAGGGGAGGGTTAGCAATCAGCCCCAGCATTTT. Translation gives CASSLQGRVSNQPQHF. Complete variable domain (other parts from reference TRBV28 and TRBJ1-5): DVKVTQSSRYLVKRTGEKVFLECVQDMDHENMFWYRQDPGLGLRLIYFSYDVKMKEKGDIPEGYSVSREKKERFSLILESASTNQTSMYLCASSLQGRVSNQPQHFGDGTRLSIL.

The chain recombines TRBV10-3 with TRBJ2-2; 9 bases map to TRBD2. Germline V gene lookup returns CDR1 ENHRY and CDR2 SYGVKD. There are 14 residues in the CDR3. J gave up 3 bases and V 4 bases, and 0 bases lay outside the gene matches. CDR3 sequence reads: CAISGLADTGELFF. CDR3 DNA sequence: TGTGCCATCAGTGGACTAGCGGACACCGGGGAGCTGTTTTTT.

The chain joins TRBV7-2 to TRBJ1-1; D not resolved. CDR1 and CDR2 from the germline V gene are SGHTA and FQGNSA. V lost 4 bases and J 8 bases, leaving 8 bases between the germline ends. The CDR3 length is 11 residues. The CDR3 region is CASSSDGEAFF. The CDR3 DNA reads TGTGCCAGCAGCTCGGACGGAGAAGCTTTCTTT. Combining the CDR3 with reference TRBV7-2 and TRBJ1-1 gives the whole variable domain GAGVSQSPSNKVTEKGKDVELRCDPISGHTALYWYRQSLGQGLEFLIYFQGNSAPDKSGLPSDRFSAERTGGSVSTLTIQRTQQEDSAVYLCASSSDGEAFFGQGTRLTVV.

This chain connects TRBV7-3 to TRBJ2-5; D may be TRBD1 or TRBD2 (5 bases each). Between the trimmed V and J ends, which lost 5 bases and 0 bases, there was a span of 7 bases. The CDR3 spans 13 residues. Germline CDR1 and CDR2: SGHTA and FQGTGA. CDR3 in amino acids: CASSPGHQETQYF. In nucleotides, the CDR3 is TGTGCCAGCAGCCCGGGACACCAAGAGACCCAGTACTTC.

This clone was found once. The chain is built from TRBV4-1 and TRBJ1-6, with 10 bases lining up with TRBD1. Per the germline V gene, CDR1 is MGHRA and CDR2 is YSYEKL. The CDR3 is made up of 17 amino acids. The ends lost 1 base at V and 7 bases at J; junction bases unmatched: 7. The CDR3 sequence: CASSQGGGDRGNSPLHF. The CDR3 nucleotides are TGCGCCAGCAGCCAAGGAGGGGGGGACAGGGGAAATTCACCCCTCCACTTT.

The chain has TRBV9 and TRBJ2-3; D ambiguous. In germline, CDR1 is SGDLS, CDR2 YYNGEE. V was shortened by 2 bases and J by 3 bases, with 7 bases between the two germline ends. The CDR3 spans 13 residues. DNA of the CDR3: TGTGCCAGCAGCGTTCTGGGTACAGATACGCAGTATTTT. Translated: CASSVLGTDTQYF.

The V call is TRBV7-8, the J call TRBJ1-4; D is ambiguous. The CDR3 loop spans 15 amino acids. Trimming took 1 base from V and 5 from J, leaving 11 bases between them. CDR1 is SGHVS and CDR2 is FQNEAQ in the germline V gene. The CDR3 coding sequence is TGTGCCAGCAGCTTAGGAGACCACCAAAATGAAAAACTGTTTTTT. Translating gives CASSLGDHQNEKLFF.

The chain joins TRBV13 to TRBJ2-1; 7 bases match TRBD1. The CDR3 extends over 13 amino acids. Germline CDR1 reads PRHDT; CDR2 reads FYEKMQ (reference sequence). V shed 1 base, J shed 7 bases, and the junction held 1 base outside the gene matches. CDR3 sequence reads: CASSLEGANEQFF. CDR3 in DNA: TGTGCCAGCAGCTTAGAGGGGGCGAATGAGCAGTTCTTC.

The rearrangement links TRBV27 to TRBJ2-7; 9 positions match TRBD2. CDR1 and CDR2 (germline): MNHEY, SMNVEV (reference sequence). The V segment lost 6 bases and the J segment 2 bases; nucleotides outside the gene matches: 11. CDR3 size: 16 residues. The CDR3 reads CASSLAGGENTYEQYF. The CDR3 DNA reads TGTGCCAGCAGCCTCGCGGGGGGGGAAAATACCTACGAGCAGTACTTC.